This entry describes one T cell receptor (beta chain). What it recognizes is unknown. This sample is drawn from a study of cytomegalovirus exposure and HLA in healthy donors. The PCR was carried out with 60 Vbeta primers and 13 Jbeta primers. Libraries were prepared by immunoSEQ multiplex PCR; TCRdb keeps only in-frame clonotypes and omits some of them. This sample has about 160,000 clones, with around 86% found just once. Germline CDR1 and CDR2: SEHNR and FQNEAQ (reference sequence). The ends were cut back, 3 bases at V and 5 bases at J, with 10 bases in the middle. CDR3 length equals 14 residues. Study observations and caveats: Sequence variants that were highly shared formed a cluster that was likely a sequencing artifact. Later on, an analysis found that several of the most significant clusters appeared to be linked to common viral pathogens, which included parvovirus B19. In a later analysis, CMV-associated beta chains were mostly HLA-associated, it appeared.

This TCR was sampled from a girl aged 2 to 9 in good health and CMV-seropositive. The chain couples TRBV7-9 to TRBJ2-2; TRBD2 is a possible D gene (6 bases). The sequenced material came from PBMCs. CDR3 in amino acids: CASSFGGSTGELFF. CDR3 nucleotide sequence: TGTGCCAGCAGCTTTGGGGGGAGTACCGGGGAGCTGTTTTTT.